What follows describes a single T cell receptor beta chain. The antigen is undetermined. TCRdb keeps only in-frame clones here, not all; method: immunoSEQ multiplex PCR. The sample shows some 58,000 clones, 88% of them seen only once. The sample comes from a study of PD-1 blockade in classical Hodgkin lymphoma. With no exception, relapse followed autologous stem cell transplantation in all patients, and brentuximab vedotin exposure varied. Best overall response was complete response, partial response or progressive disease in these relapsed/refractory classical Hodgkin lymphoma patients. Germline assignment: CDR1 SGHRS and CDR2 YFSETQ. The CDR3 totals 14 residues. The V gene end was trimmed by 0 bases and the J gene end by 2 bases; junction bases not matched to a gene: 2. Study observations and caveats: With respect to the repertoire differences, their causes, possibly disease activity or prior therapy, remain undefined. CD4+ TCR diversity, unlike CD8+, climbed significantly by C4D1.

This material consisted of peripheral blood mononuclear cells (PBMCs), taken before the second cycle of nivolumab. The TCR comes from a human donor with classical Hodgkin lymphoma. The chain combines TRBV5-1 with TRBJ2-7; 7 bases are shared with TRBD2. The CDR3 sequence is CASSLGGLTYEQYF. The CDR3, as DNA: TGCGCCAGCAGCTTGGGGGGACTAACCTACGAGCAGTACTTC.